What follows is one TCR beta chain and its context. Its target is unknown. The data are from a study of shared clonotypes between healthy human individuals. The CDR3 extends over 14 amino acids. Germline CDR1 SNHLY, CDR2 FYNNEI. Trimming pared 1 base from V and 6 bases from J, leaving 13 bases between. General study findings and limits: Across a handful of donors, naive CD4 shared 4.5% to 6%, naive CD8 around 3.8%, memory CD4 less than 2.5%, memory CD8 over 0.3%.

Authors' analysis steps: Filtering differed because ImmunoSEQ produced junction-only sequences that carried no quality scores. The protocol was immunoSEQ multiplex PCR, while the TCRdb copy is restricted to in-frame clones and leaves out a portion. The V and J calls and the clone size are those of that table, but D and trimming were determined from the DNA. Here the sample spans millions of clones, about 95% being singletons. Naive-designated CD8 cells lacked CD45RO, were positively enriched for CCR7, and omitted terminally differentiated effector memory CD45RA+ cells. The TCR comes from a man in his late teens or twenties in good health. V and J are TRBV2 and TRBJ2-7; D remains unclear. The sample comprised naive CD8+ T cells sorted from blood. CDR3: CASSEGRFLAEQYF. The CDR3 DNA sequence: TGTGCCAGCAGTGAAGGGCGGTTCTTAGCCGAGCAGTACTTC.